The 30 T cell receptor beta chains in this list originate from one sample, sequenced in a study of T cells in Graves' hyperthyroidism and ophthalmopathy. TCR beta CDR3 region amplification was performed from RNA transcripts. The primer set for the first-round RT-PCR of the TCR CDR3 was HTBI. From the multiplex PCR reads, TCRdb called clonotypes with MiXCR, one entry per CDR3 protein. Among nearly 750,000 distinct CDR3 sequences listed, around 40% were seen once. Sequencing was done on a sample of blood. These receptors originate from a woman aged 40-49 years with Graves' hyperthyroidism.

With regard to this clonotype: A much larger clone is a single base away; this may be a read error. The chain couples TRBV9 to TRBJ2-7, with a weak D call TRBD2 (6 bases). There are 14 residues in the CDR3. The germline gives CDR1 SGDLS, CDR2 YYNGEE. In DNA form, the CDR3 reads TGTGCCAGCAGCGTAGGGTGGAGGGGTACCGAGCGGTACTTC. It codes for CASSVGWRGTERYF.

DNA of the CDR3: TGTGCCAGCAGTTACACCCAGGGTTCAGGTAATTCACCCCTCCACTTT. It encodes CASSYTQGSGNSPLHF. The chain is built from TRBV6-5 and TRBJ1-6; a possible D gene is TRBD1 (5 bases). The V gene's germline CDR1 is MNHEY and CDR2 SVGAGI. V shed 2 bases and J shed 6 bases, with 14 bases lying between them. This CDR3 comprises 16 residues.

This clonotype appeared a few times. V and J are TRBV19 and TRBJ1-6; 9 bases agree with TRBD1. CDR1 is LNHDA, CDR2 SQIVND, per germline (reference sequence). J was trimmed by 11 bases and V by 5 bases; bases with no gene match: 7. The CDR3 is 14 residues long. CDR3 residues: CASSPTGGAAPLHF. The CDR3 nucleotides read TGTGCCAGTAGTCCTACAGGGGGCGCGGCACCCCTCCACTTT.

This clonotype was seen at least ten times. The CDR3 DNA is TGTGCCAGCAGCCCAAGGTCGACAGTGAACACTGAAGCTTTCTTT. Translated, it gives CASSPRSTVNTEAFF. This chain connects TRBV13 to TRBJ1-1; D might be TRBD1 (5 bases). CDR1 PRHDT and CDR2 FYEKMQ come from the germline V gene (reference sequence). CDR3 length equals 15 residues. The V end lost 5 bases, the J end lost 0 bases, and 13 bases lay between the germline ends.

This chain links TRBV5-6 with TRBJ2-7, with TRBD1 as a possible D gene (5 bases). The CDR3 has 15 residues. CDR1 and CDR2 (germline): SGHDT, YYEEEE. The germline V and J ends were trimmed by 1 base and 7 bases, with 18 bases remaining between them. The CDR3 DNA sequence: TGTGCCAGCAGCTTGAAGGGGCGAAACTACAATGAGCAGTACTTC. Amino acids: CASSLKGRNYNEQYF.

The rearrangement links TRBV19 to TRBJ1-1; TRBD1 agrees at 10 bases. Germline values: CDR1 LNHDA, CDR2 SQIVND (reference sequence). This CDR3 has 17 residues. J lost 2 bases, V lost 6 bases, and 12 bases had no gene match. CDR3 nucleotides: TGTGCCAGTAGGCCCGGGACAGGGGCCCAAATCAACACTGAAGCTTTCTTT. This sequence encodes CASRPGTGAQINTEAFF. Variable domain in full (rest from reference TRBV19 and TRBJ1-1): DGGITQSPKYLFRKEGQNVTLSCEQNLNHDAMYWYRQDPGQGLRLIYYSQIVNDFQKGDIAEGYSVSREKKESFPLTVTSAQKNPTAFYLCASRPGTGAQINTEAFFGQGTRLTVV.

This clonotype was detected only a few times. The chain is built from TRBV12-3 or TRBV12-4 and TRBJ1-1; D perhaps matches TRBD1 (5 bases). This CDR3 region has 12 residues. V was trimmed by 6 bases and J by 3 bases, leaving 8 bases between them. As DNA, the CDR3 is TGTGCCAGCAGGCCGGGACACACTGAAGCTTTCTTT. This gives the protein CASRPGHTEAFF.

In this sample, this clonotype turned up once. This chain joins TRBV7-9 and TRBJ2-1; a weak D match, TRBD2 (6 bases). Germline V lookup: CDR1 SEHNR, CDR2 FQNEAQ (reference sequence). V shed 10 bases and J shed 5 bases, with 21 bases lying between them. This CDR3 comprises 15 residues. The chain's CDR3 is CANEEVAGMNNEQFF. As DNA, the CDR3 is TGTGCCAACGAGGAAGTGGCGGGAATGAACAATGAGCAGTTCTTC.

This clonotype was observed a few times. This chain connects TRBV11-3 to TRBJ2-6, with D perhaps TRBD2 (5 bases). The germline V gene encodes CDR1 SGHNT and CDR2 YENEEA. This CDR3 comprises 14 residues. The ends were cut back, 7 bases at V and 2 bases at J, with 9 bases in the middle. CDR3 bases: TGTGCCAGCAACCGGGGAGCTGGGGCCAACGTCCTGACTTTC. Translated, it gives CASNRGAGANVLTF. The full variable domain, with the rest looked up from reference TRBV11-3 and TRBJ2-6, is EAGVVQSPRYKIIEKKQPVAFWCNPISGHNTLYWYLQNLGQGPELLIRYENEEAVDDSQLPKDRFSAERLKGVDSTLKIQPAELGDSAVYLCASNRGAGANVLTFGAGSRLTVL.

The V call is TRBV7-2, the J call TRBJ1-1, with D hard to call. Trimming left V 4 bases short and J 5 bases short, with 14 bases between. The CDR3 is 14 amino acids. The germline V gene encodes CDR1 SGHTA and CDR2 FQGNSA. The CDR3 sequence: CASSSFLPRTEAFF. The CDR3 DNA reads TGTGCCAGCAGCTCCTTTTTACCCCGGACTGAAGCTTTCTTT.

This clonotype was counted ten times or more. The CDR3 protein is CASSRQGTDSPLHF. The CDR3 bases are TGTGCCAGTAGTCGGCAAGGGACAGATTCACCCCTCCACTTT. This rearrangement joins TRBV19 to TRBJ1-6, with 7 bases matching TRBD1. The CDR3 sequence is 14 residues long. Germline V lookup: CDR1 LNHDA, CDR2 SQIVND (reference sequence). J gave up 8 bases and V 5 bases, and 6 bases lay outside the gene matches.

This clonotype appeared a few times. Written as DNA, the CDR3 is TGCGCCAGCACCCGGCCAGGGGACACTGAAGCTTTCTTT. Its protein is CASTRPGDTEAFF. The V call is TRBV5-1, the J call TRBJ1-1, with a possible D match to TRBD1 (6 bases). Trimming took off 6 bases at V and 3 bases at J, with 12 bases between the two ends. This CDR3 contains 13 residues. Germline loops: CDR1 SGHRS, CDR2 YFSETQ.

Comment on this clonotype: Given a much more abundant clone one base away, this may be a read error. A read error is likely, as this CDR3 ends without the conserved phenylalanine or tryptophan. The rearrangement uses TRBV29-1 and TRBJ2-7, with D maybe TRBD2 (6 bases). Per germline, CDR1 SQVTM and CDR2 ANQGSEA. The V end was cut by 7 bases, the J end by 8 bases, with 21 bases between. CDR3 length equals 13 residues. The CDR3: CSAAGTDPGKQYL. The CDR3 region has the DNA TGCAGCGCGGCCGGGACTGACCCCGGCAAGCAGTACCTC.

This clonotype was counted ten times or more. The chain joins TRBV7-9 to TRBJ1-3, with a tentative D call TRBD1 (5 bases). Germline lookup yields CDR1 SEHNR and CDR2 FQNEAQ (reference sequence). Trimming left V 7 bases short and J 0 bases short, with 13 bases between. This CDR3 contains 15 residues. This CDR3 reads CASTPGGDSGNTIYF. The CDR3 DNA sequence: TGTGCCAGCACCCCTGGAGGGGACTCTGGAAACACCATATATTTT.

This clonotype appeared once. The rearrangement uses TRBV11-2 and TRBJ2-3; D uncertain. The V end lost 5 bases, the J end lost 0 bases, and 12 bases lay between the germline ends. This CDR3 spans 15 amino acids. Germline loops: CDR1 SGHAT, CDR2 FQNNGV. The CDR3 DNA reads as TGTGCCAGCAGCCCAAGGGTCCTCAGCACAGATACGCAGTATTTT. This encodes CASSPRVLSTDTQYF.

The V gene is TRBV7-2, the J gene TRBJ2-5; 14 bases line up with TRBD2. Trimming cost V 1 base and J 5 bases; bases outside gene matches: 6. CDR1 and CDR2 from the germline V gene are SGHTA and FQGNSA. This CDR3 is 17 amino acids long. The CDR3 DNA is TGTGCCAGCAGCTTAGAGGGACTAGCGGGGGCAGGGGAGACCCAGTACTTC. This gives the protein CASSLEGLAGAGETQYF.

This clonotype was seen repeatedly, ten times or more. Germline is not matched at one junction end, which may reflect a read error. The V gene is TRBV7-7, the J gene TRBJ2-5; D remains unclear. The germline V gene encodes CDR1 SSHAT and CDR2 FNYEAQ (reference sequence). The CDR3 totals 13 residues. CDR3 sequence: CASSLDRLETQYF. CDR3 in DNA: TGTGCTAGCAGCTTAGATCGCCTAGAGACCCAGTACTTC.

This clonotype was observed a single time. The V call is TRBV7-2, the J call TRBJ2-1; 11 nucleotides agree with TRBD2. Germline values: CDR1 SGHTA, CDR2 FQGNSA. Trimming at V came to 5 bases and at J to 5 bases, leaving 5 bases not matched to a gene. The CDR3 has 15 residues. This chain's CDR3 is CASSDASGGHNEQFF. DNA of the CDR3: TGTGCCAGCAGCGACGCTAGCGGGGGGCACAATGAGCAGTTCTTC.

The genes are TRBV7-2 and TRBJ2-7, with 10 nucleotides matching TRBD2. The length of the CDR3 is 17 residues. CDR1 and CDR2 (germline): SGHTA, FQGNSA. The J segment lost 4 bases and the V segment lost 5 bases, leaving 14 bases of the junction unmatched. CDR3 in amino acids: CASSPDLASGSKYEQYF. In nucleotides, the CDR3 is TGTGCCAGCAGCCCAGACTTGGCTAGCGGGAGCAAGTACGAGCAGTACTTC.

The sample holds a few counts of this clonotype. V and J are TRBV5-1 and TRBJ1-2; D possibly corresponds to TRBD1 (5 bases). The V end lost 1 base, the J end lost 13 bases, and 17 bases lay between the germline ends. Germline CDR1 SGHRS, CDR2 YFSETQ. The length of the CDR3 is 13 residues. The CDR3: CASSLFRTSGATF. The CDR3, as DNA: TGCGCCAGCAGCTTGTTTAGGACATCTGGTGCCACCTTC.

This chain uses TRBV7-2 with TRBJ1-1, with a possible D match to TRBD1 (5 bases). The CDR3 covers 14 residues. V was clipped by 6 bases and J by 4 bases, with 15 bases between them. Germline loops: CDR1 SGHTA, CDR2 FQGNSA. CDR3 bases: TGTGCCAGCAGTTTATTTGTTAGGGGCACTGAAGCTTTCTTT. It yields the protein CASSLFVRGTEAFF.

The J gene is TRBJ1-5, the V gene TRBV6-2 or TRBV6-3, with a tentative D call TRBD1 (6 bases). CDR1 and CDR2 from the germline V gene are MNHEY and SVGEGT. The V end was cut by 4 bases, the J end by 6 bases, with 10 bases between. This CDR3 contains 13 residues. CDR3 in DNA: TGTGCCAGCAGTTTGGGGGCTAGTCAGCCCCAGCATTTT. It specifies CASSLGASQPQHF.

The gene calls are TRBV7-2 and TRBJ1-1; possibly TRBD1 for D (6 bases). V lost 3 bases, J lost 1 base, and 12 bases lay in between. CDR1 and CDR2 (germline): SGHTA, FQGNSA. CDR3 length: 15 residues. CDR3 region: CASSLDDRKNTEAFF. The DNA for the CDR3 is TGTGCCAGCAGCTTGGACGACAGGAAGAACACTGAAGCTTTCTTT.

This clonotype was seen many times. CDR3 in DNA: TGCAGTGCTAGAGATGATGGACTAGCGGGACCATACTACGAGCAGTACTTC. This translates into CSARDDGLAGPYYEQYF. The V and J genes are TRBV20-1 and TRBJ2-7; 12 nucleotides align to TRBD2. The CDR3 length is 17 residues. Unmatched junction bases numbered 9, after V lost 0 bases and J lost 3 bases. Germline values: CDR1 DFQATT, CDR2 SNEGSKA (reference sequence).

This clonotype was seen at least ten times. The chain has TRBV9 and TRBJ1-4; no clear D gene. The germline gives CDR1 SGDLS, CDR2 YYNGEE. The CDR3 is made up of 14 amino acids. V gave up 2 bases and J gave up 7 bases, with 12 bases separating them. In DNA, the CDR3 is TGTGCCAGCAGCGTGCCCGGGGAAGGTGAAAAACTGTTTTTT. This codes for CASSVPGEGEKLFF. The full variable domain, with the rest looked up from reference TRBV9 and TRBJ1-4, is DSGVTQTPKHLITATGQRVTLRCSPRSGDLSVYWYQQSLDQGLQFLIQYYNGEERAKGNILERFSAQQFPDLHSELNLSSLELGDSALYFCASSVPGEGEKLFFGSGTQLSVL.

The chain uses TRBV10-3 and TRBJ1-1; D is unresolved. The CDR3 consists of 16 residues. Germline V CDR1 and CDR2: ENHRY, SYGVKD. V gave up 7 bases and J gave up 1 base, with 19 bases separating them. The CDR3 DNA is TGTGCCATCACCAAGGTTAACAGCGGAACGAACACTGAAGCTTTCTTT. Translation: CAITKVNSGTNTEAFF.

V is TRBV25-1 and J is TRBJ1-1; TRBD1 might be the D (6 bases). The germline CDR1 and CDR2 sequences are MGHDK and SYGVNS. Trimming stripped 4 bases from V and 5 bases from J, with 14 bases between. The CDR3 totals 14 residues. The CDR3 here is CASSVGGAGTEAFF. DNA of the CDR3: TGTGCCAGCAGTGTGGGGGGCGCAGGAACTGAAGCTTTCTTT.

The rearrangement links TRBV7-9 to TRBJ1-4; weak D call: TRBD1 (6 bases). Germline V lookup: CDR1 SEHNR, CDR2 FQNEAQ (reference sequence). The CDR3 totals 15 residues. The V end lost 1 base, the J end lost 7 bases, and 13 bases lay between the germline ends. CDR3 DNA sequence: TGTGCCAGCAGCTTAGGGGGGGCCGATGGTGAAAAACTGTTTTTT. It is translated as CASSLGGADGEKLFF.

This clonotype appeared a single time. This may be a read error: a much more frequent sequence differs by one nucleotide. The genes are TRBV6-5 and TRBJ1-1; 9 bases line up with TRBD1. This CDR3 comprises 15 residues. The germline V gene encodes CDR1 MNHEY and CDR2 SVGAGI. Losses at the gene ends were 4 bases for V and 7 bases for J; bases not matched to a gene: 10. The CDR3 DNA reads TGTGCCAGCAGTTTCCACGGGACAGGGAGCATTGAAGCTTTCTTT. It codes for CASSFHGTGSIEAFF.

This clonotype was found many times. The J gene is TRBJ1-5, the V gene TRBV6-6, with 7 nucleotides matching TRBD1. The CDR3 covers 12 residues. Germline assignment: CDR1 MNHNY and CDR2 SVGAGI (reference sequence). Losses at the gene ends were 10 bases for V and 2 bases for J; bases not matched to a gene: 2. CDR3 region: CATDRGNQPQHF. DNA of the CDR3: TGTGCCACCGACAGGGGCAATCAGCCCCAGCATTTT.